The clone carrying this T cell receptor (beta chain) was counted between two and nine times. Its matching antigen is unknown. This sample is part of a study of T cell responses to AZD1222 COVID-19 vaccine. Overall study results and limits: Nearly half of spike-specific TCRs reportedly go after variant regions that carry no mutations. Across the whole spike, CD4 TCRs peaked at regions 160-218 and 743-854.

The repertoire was sequenced with immunoSEQ multiplex PCR; TCRdb's copy has only in-frame clones and lacks some. The sample lists about 45,000 clones; about 87% were seen once. CDR3 length: 15 amino acids. V lost 4 bases, J lost 5 bases, and 7 bases stayed unmatched. Germline CDR1 LGHDT, CDR2 YNNKEL (reference sequence). The rearrangement uses TRBV3-1 (or the pseudogene TRBV3-2) and TRBJ2-1; 8 bases line up with TRBD2. The specimen comprised peripheral blood, sampled 28 days after the second AZD1222 dose. The origin of this receptor is an adult who received the AZD1222 COVID-19 vaccine. CDR3 in DNA: TGTGCCAGCAGCCGGAGCGGGAGCTTGGACAATGAGCAGTTCTTC. The encoded protein is CASSRSGSLDNEQFF.